The 29 T cell receptor beta chains presented below share a single source sample, sequenced in a study of a mutant IDH1 vaccine in newly diagnosed glioma. The time point is: week 23, last vaccination. Mutant IDH1 20-mer peptide, at 300 ug, made up each vaccine dose, with topical imiquimod. Measured with immunoSEQ multiplex PCR; TCRdb has only the in-frame clones, and not every one. This table holds around 85,000 clones, 65% to 90% found once. No antigen is known for these receptors. Sequenced here: PBMCs, sampled from a glioma patient whose treatment included an IDH1 peptide vaccine. The origin of the receptors is a man aged 25 to 40 with glioma. Some clones in this sample may be carry-over from other donors' samples.

The CDR3 loop reads CATSRVASQKETQYF. The DNA for the CDR3 is TGTGCCACCAGCAGAGTAGCGTCTCAAAAAGAGACCCAGTACTTC. V and J are TRBV15 and TRBJ2-5; tentative D call: TRBD2 (5 bases). The V end was cut by 1 base, the J end by 3 bases, with 12 bases between. Germline values: CDR1 LNHNV, CDR2 YYDKDF (reference sequence). The CDR3 is 15 residues long.

The V gene is TRBV7-9, the J gene TRBJ1-6; TRBD1 matches at 9 bases. V shed 3 bases, J shed 6 bases, and the junction held 3 bases outside the gene matches. CDR1 and CDR2 from the germline V gene are SEHNR and FQNEAQ (reference sequence). This CDR3 has 15 residues. CDR3 DNA sequence: TGTGCCAGCAGCTTGGGACAGGGTGGTAATTCACCCCTCCACTTT. This sequence encodes CASSLGQGGNSPLHF.

This clone was found a few times. The chain carries TRBV4-2 and TRBJ2-3, with TRBD2 as a possible D gene (6 bases). Germline CDR1 reads LGHNA; CDR2 reads YNFKEQ. The CDR3 runs to 16 residues. Trimming cost V 1 base and J 0 bases, with 11 bases left between them. The CDR3 nucleotides read TGTGCCAGCAGCCAAGGGCCGGGGGAAAGCACAGATACGCAGTATTTT. Amino acid sequence: CASSQGPGESTDTQYF.

This chain links TRBV5-6 with TRBJ1-1; D call uncertain. V shed 0 bases and J shed 5 bases, with 5 bases lying between them. Germline CDR1 is SGHDT and CDR2 is YYEEEE. The CDR3 is made up of 12 amino acids. The chain's CDR3 is CASSLVWTEAFF. The DNA for the CDR3 is TGTGCCAGCAGCTTGGTTTGGACTGAAGCTTTCTTT. The full variable domain, completed using reference TRBV5-6 and TRBJ1-1, is DAGVTQSPTHLIKTRGQQVTLRCSPKSGHDTVSWYQQALGQGPQFIFQYYEEEERQRGNFPDRFSGHQFPNYSSELNVNALLLGDSALYLCASSLVWTEAFFGQGTRLTVV.

The rearrangement uses TRBV19 and TRBJ1-5; 8 bases are a match to TRBD1. Germline values: CDR1 LNHDA, CDR2 SQIVND (reference sequence). J was trimmed by 0 bases and V by 7 bases; bases with no gene match: 14. The CDR3 totals 18 residues. The CDR3, as DNA: TGTGCCAGTACCAAAGCGACAGGGGTGAGTTATAGCAATCAGCCCCAGCATTTT. Amino acids: CASTKATGVSYSNQPQHF. The variable domain in full, with the rest retrieved from reference TRBV19 and TRBJ1-5, is DGGITQSPKYLFRKEGQNVTLSCEQNLNHDAMYWYRQDPGQGLRLIYYSQIVNDFQKGDIAEGYSVSREKKESFPLTVTSAQKNPTAFYLCASTKATGVSYSNQPQHFGDGTRLSIL.

The chain joins TRBV4-1 to TRBJ1-2; D is uncertain. The CDR3 is made up of 16 amino acids. V lost 2 bases and J 7 bases, leaving 20 bases between the germline ends. CDR1 and CDR2 (germline): MGHRA, YSYEKL. CDR3 sequence reads: CASSQFSGGELGGYTF. DNA for the CDR3: TGCGCCAGCAGCCAATTTTCAGGCGGGGAGCTGGGTGGCTACACCTTC.

This chain joins TRBV9 and TRBJ2-5; a weak D match, TRBD2 (6 bases). The J call may be faulty, since TRBJ2-7 better matches the DNA end. The CDR3 is made up of 14 amino acids. Germline V gene data show CDR1 as SGDLS and CDR2 as YYNGEE. The CDR3 here is CASSVGTWAYEQYF. CDR3 sequence (DNA): TGTGCCAGCAGCGTCGGGACTTGGGCCTACGAGCAGTACTTC.

V gene TRBV2 combines with J gene TRBJ2-3; unclear D gene. V lost 7 bases to trimming and J lost 1 base, with 15 bases between them. The CDR3 is made up of 15 amino acids. From germline, CDR1 is SNHLY and CDR2 FYNNEI. CDR3 residues: CASTGGPGRTDTQYF. CDR3 DNA sequence: TGTGCCAGCACGGGCGGACCTGGGCGCACAGATACGCAGTATTTT.

This chain links TRBV18 with TRBJ2-5; TRBD2 aligns across 8 bases. The CDR3 has 16 residues. Germline CDR1 is KGHSH and CDR2 is LQKENI. The ends lost 3 bases at V and 4 bases at J; junction bases unmatched: 10. The CDR3 loop is CASSPQSPGGGETQYF. The CDR3 DNA is TGTGCCAGCTCACCCCAGTCCCCCGGGGGGGGAGAGACCCAGTACTTC.

The chain carries TRBV11-2 and TRBJ2-1; no definite D call. The V gene's germline CDR1 is SGHAT and CDR2 FQNNGV. This CDR3 contains 13 residues. V shed 5 bases and J shed 4 bases, with 9 bases lying between them. In nucleotides, the CDR3 is TGTGCCAGCAGCCCTAATCTATACAATGAGCAGTTCTTC. It yields the protein CASSPNLYNEQFF.

The rearrangement joins TRBV19 to TRBJ2-3; 11 positions match TRBD1. Unmatched junction bases numbered 8, after V lost 3 bases and J lost 6 bases. The CDR3 runs to 16 residues. Germline V lookup: CDR1 LNHDA, CDR2 SQIVND (reference sequence). The CDR3 region is CASSMAGTGGRDTQYF. The CDR3 DNA sequence: TGTGCCAGTAGTATGGCCGGGACAGGGGGTAGGGATACGCAGTATTTT.

The chain is built from TRBV19 and TRBJ2-7, with D perhaps assigned TRBD1 or TRBD2 (5 bases each). CDR1 and CDR2 from the germline V gene are LNHDA and SQIVND (reference sequence). The V end lost 4 bases, the J end lost 4 bases, and 11 bases lay between the germline ends. This CDR3 has 13 amino acids. The CDR3 is CASSKGPDYEQYF. In DNA form, the CDR3 reads TGTGCCAGTAGTAAGGGACCCGATTACGAGCAGTACTTC.

The V call is TRBV9, the J call TRBJ1-4; TRBD1 is a possible D gene (5 bases). V was cut by 2 bases and J by 10 bases, with 18 bases left in between. Looked up from germline, CDR1 is SGDLS and CDR2 is YYNGEE. This CDR3 is built from 15 residues. CDR3 bases: TGTGCCAGCAGCGTTCTAGCAGGGCCGCCGGCAAAACTGTTTTTT. This encodes CASSVLAGPPAKLFF. Based on the CDR3 plus reference TRBV9 and TRBJ1-4, the full variable domain is DSGVTQTPKHLITATGQRVTLRCSPRSGDLSVYWYQQSLDQGLQFLIQYYNGEERAKGNILERFSAQQFPDLHSELNLSSLELGDSALYFCASSVLAGPPAKLFFGSGTQLSVL.

In this sample, this clone turned up once. The V gene is TRBV6-5, the J gene TRBJ1-2; D not resolved. The CDR3 consists of 13 residues. The germline gives CDR1 MNHEY, CDR2 SVGAGI. Trimming removed 7 bases at V and 6 bases at J, with 15 bases between. For the CDR3, the DNA is TGTGCCAGCACCTCTAGCCCTCCCCATGGCTACACCTTC. Protein product: CASTSSPPHGYTF.

This clone was seen only once. The chain employs TRBV5-1 and TRBJ2-7; 10 bases map to TRBD2. The CDR3 has 15 amino acids. The V gene end was trimmed by 4 bases and the J gene end by 0 bases; junction bases not matched to a gene: 4. Germline assignment: CDR1 SGHRS and CDR2 YFSETQ. CDR3 sequence (DNA): TGCGCCAGCAGCCCCCGGACTAGCGGCTCCTACGAGCAGTACTTC. Amino acid sequence: CASSPRTSGSYEQYF.

The V call is TRBV18, the J call TRBJ1-4; D is perhaps TRBD1 (6 bases). Germline loops: CDR1 KGHSH, CDR2 LQKENI. The CDR3 is made up of 15 amino acids. Trimming left V 8 bases short and J 2 bases short, with 15 bases between. The CDR3 here is CASTPRGATNEKLFF. In DNA form, the CDR3 reads TGTGCCAGCACCCCCCGGGGGGCGACTAATGAAAAACTGTTTTTT. The whole variable domain, remainder taken from reference TRBV18 and TRBJ1-4, is NAGVMQNPRHLVRRRGQEARLRCSPMKGHSHVYWYRQLPEEGLKFMVYLQKENIIDESGMPKERFSAEFPKEGPSILRIQQVVRGDSAAYFCASTPRGATNEKLFFGSGTQLSVL.

The chain has TRBV19 and TRBJ1-5; D uncertain. The V end was cut by 3 bases, the J end by 2 bases, with 5 bases between. This CDR3 has 13 residues. Germline V CDR1 and CDR2: LNHDA, SQIVND (reference sequence). CDR3 loop: CASSISRNQPQHF. The CDR3 DNA is TGTGCCAGTAGTATCAGCCGCAATCAGCCCCAGCATTTT.

This clone has just a few counts. V usage is TRBV2 and J usage is TRBJ1-5; D is unclear. Germline values: CDR1 SNHLY, CDR2 FYNNEI. The V end was cut by 7 bases, the J end by 3 bases, with 16 bases between. This CDR3 has 15 residues. The DNA for the CDR3 is TGTGCCAGCAAGGTGAGACAAGAGTACAATCAGCCCCAGCATTTT. Amino acid sequence: CASKVRQEYNQPQHF. Variable domain in full (rest from reference TRBV2 and TRBJ1-5): EPEVTQTPSHQVTQMGQEVILRCVPISNHLYFYWYRQILGQKVEFLVSFYNNEISEKSEIFDDQFSVERPDGSNFTLKIRSTKLEDSAMYFCASKVRQEYNQPQHFGDGTRLSIL.

This rearrangement joins TRBV30 to TRBJ2-5, with 9 bases matching TRBD2. Judging by the DNA end, TRBJ2-7 fits better; the J call may be wrong. Germline values: CDR1 GTSNPN, CDR2 SVGIG (reference sequence). The CDR3 extends over 15 amino acids. The CDR3 DNA reads TGTGCCTGGAGGGGCAAGCGGGAGGCCTACTACGAGCAGTACTTC. Residues: CAWRGKREAYYEQYF.

This clone was seen only a few times. The chain couples TRBV9 to TRBJ2-3; tentatively, D is TRBD1 (5 bases). Germline V gene data show CDR1 as SGDLS and CDR2 as YYNGEE. This CDR3 has 15 amino acids. V lost 0 bases and J lost 1, with 9 bases in between. The DNA of the CDR3 is TGTGCCAGCAGCGTAGATCCAGGGCGCACAGATACGCAGTATTTT. Translating gives CASSVDPGRTDTQYF.

This clone was recorded once. The gene calls are TRBV7-2 and TRBJ2-7; 12 bases line up with TRBD2. Germline lookup yields CDR1 SGHTA and CDR2 FQGNSA. CDR3 length: 13 residues. Trimming at V came to 9 bases and at J to 2 bases, leaving 2 bases not matched to a gene. CDR3 sequence: CASASGGAYEQYF. In nucleotides, the CDR3 is TGTGCCAGTGCTAGCGGGGGGGCCTACGAGCAGTACTTC.

This clone was counted once. The J gene is TRBJ2-7, the V gene TRBV5-1; D is possibly TRBD1 (6 bases). This CDR3 has 15 residues. V lost 3 bases and J 4 bases, leaving 17 bases between the germline ends. CDR1 SGHRS and CDR2 YFSETQ come from the germline V gene. DNA for the CDR3: TGCGCCAGCAGCTCAGGACAGACGGTTGAATACGAGCAGTACTTC. It encodes CASSSGQTVEYEQYF.

The chain recombines TRBV5-1 with TRBJ2-1; the D gene is possibly TRBD2 (6 bases). Germline CDR1 and CDR2: SGHRS and YFSETQ. V dropped 3 bases and J dropped 4 bases, with 17 bases sitting between them. The CDR3 is 16 residues long. CDR3 coding DNA: TGCGCCAGCAGCTCCTCCGGGACTTACGCATACAATGAGCAGTTCTTC. Amino acids: CASSSSGTYAYNEQFF.

This clone was counted a single time. This chain links TRBV5-4 with TRBJ2-7; TRBD1 is a possible D gene (5 bases). Germline lookup yields CDR1 SGHNT and CDR2 YYREEE (reference sequence). V was shortened by 0 bases and J by 6 bases, with 7 bases between the two germline ends. The CDR3 loop spans 12 amino acids. CDR3 sequence: CASSLVGAEQYF. Here the CDR3 DNA reads TGTGCCAGCAGCTTGGTAGGGGCCGAGCAGTACTTC.

This clone was recorded a few times. The chain has TRBV10-3 and TRBJ1-2; D not certain. Germline V CDR1 and CDR2: ENHRY, SYGVKD. With 0 bases removed from V and 13 bases from J, the gap between germline ends came to 15 bases. The length of the CDR3 is 13 residues. The CDR3 DNA reads as TGTGCCATCAGTGAGTCGGTTACGTCCGCTGGCACCTTC. It specifies CAISESVTSAGTF.

The chain is built from TRBV11-2 and TRBJ2-7, with 8 positions matching TRBD2. Per germline, CDR1 SGHAT and CDR2 FQNNGV. This CDR3 spans 15 amino acids. V gave up 4 bases and J gave up 4 bases; unmatched junction bases: 9. The CDR3 loop is CASSWGLAGSYEQYF. CDR3 DNA: TGTGCCAGCAGCTGGGGCCTAGCGGGCTCTTACGAGCAGTACTTC.

The rearrangement joins TRBV10-1 to TRBJ2-1; D is undetermined. Germline CDR1 reads WNHNN; CDR2 reads SYGVQD (reference sequence). The V gene lost 6 bases and the J gene lost 4 bases, with 19 bases spanning the gap. There are 16 residues in the CDR3. The CDR3 spells CASSDQDLVRYNEQFF. The CDR3 coding sequence is TGCGCCAGCAGCGACCAAGACCTCGTCCGTTACAATGAGCAGTTCTTC.

The chain couples TRBV18 to TRBJ2-2, with D possibly being TRBD1 or TRBD2 (5 bases each). The CDR3 loop spans 16 amino acids. Germline V CDR1 and CDR2: KGHSH, LQKENI. The germline V and J ends were trimmed by 6 bases and 1 base, with 15 bases remaining between them. This CDR3 is CASSGLIAQNTGELFF. The CDR3 DNA follows: TGTGCCAGCTCGGGGCTGATAGCGCAGAACACCGGGGAGCTGTTTTTT.

V and J are TRBV30 and TRBJ1-1; D may be TRBD1 (6 bases). CDR1 and CDR2 from the germline V gene are GTSNPN and SVGIG (reference sequence). CDR3 size: 15 residues. Trimming stripped 3 bases from V and 6 bases from J, with 20 bases between. The CDR3 DNA reads TGTGCCTGGAGCCGAGGGGGGGTGGTCAGATCTGAAGCTTTCTTT. Translating it yields CAWSRGGVVRSEAFF.